This T cell receptor beta chain was documented in a study of cytomegalovirus exposure and HLA in healthy donors. Study-level findings and limits: Earlier analysis yielded a pattern in which most TCR beta V segments were productive about 87% or about 30% of the time. For TCR beta chains, V- and J-gene trimming was later linked to a missense DCLRE1C variant. Altogether, 150 to 200 TCR beta chains were recorded as cytomegalovirus-associated. In a later analysis, approximately 18,000 TCR beta sequences were associated with HLA alleles at 0.05 false discovery rate.

V was pared by 4 bases and J by 8 bases, with 9 bases between. CDR1 SNHLY and CDR2 FYNNEI come from the germline V gene. The CDR3 has 13 amino acids. A remark on this clone: The antigen remains unidentified.

The study ran its PCR with 60 Vbeta and 13 Jbeta primers. TCRdb keeps only in-frame clones here, not all; method: immunoSEQ multiplex PCR. Of roughly 130,000 clones listed, 80% are singletons. The chain joins TRBV2 to TRBJ1-6; no definite D call. The sample comprised PBMCs. This TCR came from a male donor in good health and CMV-seronegative. The CDR3 sequence is CASSVTVDSPLHF. DNA for the CDR3: TGTGCCAGCAGTGTTACGGTGGATTCACCCCTCCACTTT.